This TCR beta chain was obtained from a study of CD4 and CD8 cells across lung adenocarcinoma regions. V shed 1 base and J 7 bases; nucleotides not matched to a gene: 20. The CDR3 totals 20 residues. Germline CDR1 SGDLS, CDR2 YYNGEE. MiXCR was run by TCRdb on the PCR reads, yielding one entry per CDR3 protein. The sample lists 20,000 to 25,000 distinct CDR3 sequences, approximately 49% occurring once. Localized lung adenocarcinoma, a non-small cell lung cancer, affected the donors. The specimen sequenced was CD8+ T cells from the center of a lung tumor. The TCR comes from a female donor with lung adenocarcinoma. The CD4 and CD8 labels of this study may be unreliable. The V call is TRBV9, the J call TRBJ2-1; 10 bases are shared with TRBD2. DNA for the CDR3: TGTGCCAGCAGCGTAAGGCAACAATCTAGCGGGAGTGGGGTCGGGAATGAGCAGTTCTTC. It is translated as CASSVRQQSSGSGVGNEQFF.